The text below deals with one T cell receptor beta chain. Trimming pared 1 base from V and 1 base from J, leaving 13 bases between. CDR1 and CDR2 from the germline V gene are SGHRS and YFSETQ. The CDR3 contains 16 residues. TCRdb reprocessed the 5' RACE reads via MiXCR and lists one record per CDR3 protein. The repertoire includes 20,000 to 30,000 distinct CDR3 sequences, around 5.4% of them detected once, and 2.4% sits in the top ten. These data belong to a study of early T cells in non-severe SARS-CoV-2 infection. The source is an adult who was a healthcare worker with PCR-confirmed SARS-CoV-2 infection or an uninfected control (not recorded which). Material: whole blood. The V gene is TRBV5-1, the J gene TRBJ2-3, with D uncertain. As DNA, the CDR3 is TGCGCCAGCAGCTTGTGGGGAATTCAGGGCACAGATACGCAGTATTTT. The encoded protein is CASSLWGIQGTDTQYF.